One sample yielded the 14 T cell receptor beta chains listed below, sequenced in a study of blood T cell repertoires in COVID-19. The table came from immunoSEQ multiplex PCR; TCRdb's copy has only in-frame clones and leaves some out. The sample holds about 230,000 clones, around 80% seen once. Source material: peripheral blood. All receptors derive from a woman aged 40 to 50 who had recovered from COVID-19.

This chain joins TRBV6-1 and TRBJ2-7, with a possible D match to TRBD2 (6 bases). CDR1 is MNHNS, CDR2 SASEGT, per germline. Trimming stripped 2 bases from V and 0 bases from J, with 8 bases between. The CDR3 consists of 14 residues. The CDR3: CASSESGLSYEQYF. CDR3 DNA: TGTGCCAGCAGTGAAAGCGGGCTCTCCTACGAGCAGTACTTC.

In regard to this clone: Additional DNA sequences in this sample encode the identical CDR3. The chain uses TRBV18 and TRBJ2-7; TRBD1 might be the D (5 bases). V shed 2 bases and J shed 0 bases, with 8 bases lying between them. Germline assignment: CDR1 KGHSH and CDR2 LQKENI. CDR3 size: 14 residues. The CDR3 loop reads CASSPDSSSYEQYF. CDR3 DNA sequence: TGTGCCAGCTCACCAGACAGCAGCTCCTACGAGCAGTACTTC.

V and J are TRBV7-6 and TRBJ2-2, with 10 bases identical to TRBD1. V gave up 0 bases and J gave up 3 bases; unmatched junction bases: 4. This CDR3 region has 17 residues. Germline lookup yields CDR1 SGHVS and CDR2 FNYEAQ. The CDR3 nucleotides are TGTGCCAGCAGCTTAGCCGGGACAGGGGAAGACACCGGGGAGCTGTTTTTT. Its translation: CASSLAGTGEDTGELFF.

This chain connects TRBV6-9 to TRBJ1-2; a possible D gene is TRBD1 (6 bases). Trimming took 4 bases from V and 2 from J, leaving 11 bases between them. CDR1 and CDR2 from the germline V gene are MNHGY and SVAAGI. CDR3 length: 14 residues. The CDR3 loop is CASSSTDRNYGYTF. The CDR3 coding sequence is TGTGCCAGCAGTTCCACCGACAGGAACTATGGCTACACCTTC.

Written as DNA, the CDR3 is TGTGCCAGCTCACCACAAGGGGTTAAAAATTCACCCCTCCACTTT. This codes for CASSPQGVKNSPLHF. This chain uses TRBV18 with TRBJ1-6; the D gene is possibly TRBD1 (5 bases). Germline values: CDR1 KGHSH, CDR2 LQKENI. The V end lost 1 base, the J end lost 7 bases, and 11 bases lay between the germline ends. This CDR3 spans 15 amino acids.

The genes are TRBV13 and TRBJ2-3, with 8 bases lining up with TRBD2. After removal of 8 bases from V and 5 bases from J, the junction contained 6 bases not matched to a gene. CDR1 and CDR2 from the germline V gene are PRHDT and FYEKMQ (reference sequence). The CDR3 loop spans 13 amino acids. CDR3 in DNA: TGTGCCAGCCGCCCACTAGCGGAAGATACGCAGTATTTT. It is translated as CASRPLAEDTQYF.

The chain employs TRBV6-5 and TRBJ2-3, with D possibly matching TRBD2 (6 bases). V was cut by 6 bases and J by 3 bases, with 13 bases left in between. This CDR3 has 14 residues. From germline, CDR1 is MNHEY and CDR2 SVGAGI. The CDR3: CASRIRRETDTQYF. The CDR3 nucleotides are TGTGCCAGCAGGATCCGGCGGGAAACAGATACGCAGTATTTT.

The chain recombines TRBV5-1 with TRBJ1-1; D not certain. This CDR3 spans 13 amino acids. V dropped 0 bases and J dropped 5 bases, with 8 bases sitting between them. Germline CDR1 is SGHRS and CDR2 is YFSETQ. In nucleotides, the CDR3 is TGCGCCAGCAGCTTGGCGGGTGTGACTGAAGCTTTCTTT. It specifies CASSLAGVTEAFF.

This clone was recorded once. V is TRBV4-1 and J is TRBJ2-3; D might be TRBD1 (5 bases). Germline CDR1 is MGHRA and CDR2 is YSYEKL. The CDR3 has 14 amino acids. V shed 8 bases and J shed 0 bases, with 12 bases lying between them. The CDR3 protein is CASGAGTSTDTQYF. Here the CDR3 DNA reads TGCGCCAGCGGGGCAGGAACTAGCACAGATACGCAGTATTTT.

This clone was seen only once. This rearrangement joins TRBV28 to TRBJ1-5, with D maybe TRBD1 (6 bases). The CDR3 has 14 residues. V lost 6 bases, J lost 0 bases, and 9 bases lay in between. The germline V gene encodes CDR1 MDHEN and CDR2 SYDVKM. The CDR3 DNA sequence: TGTGCCAGCAGCAGGGGATATAGCAATCAGCCCCAGCATTTT. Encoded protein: CASSRGYSNQPQHF.

CDR3 sequence reads: CASSSNRGREDEKLFF. For the CDR3, the DNA is TGTGCCAGCAGCTCAAACAGGGGGCGCGAAGATGAAAAACTGTTTTTT. The rearrangement uses TRBV7-9 and TRBJ1-4, with 9 bases aligning to TRBD1. The germline V gene has CDR1 SEHNR and CDR2 FQNEAQ (reference sequence). The V gene end was trimmed by 4 bases and the J gene end by 6 bases; junction bases not matched to a gene: 9. The length of the CDR3 is 16 residues. Filled out from reference TRBV7-9 and TRBJ1-4, the complete variable domain reads DTGVSQNPRHKITKRGQNVTFRCDPISEHNRLYWYRQTLGQGPEFLTYFQNEAQLEKSRLLSDRFSAERPKGSFSTLEIQRTEQGDSAMYLCASSSNRGREDEKLFFGSGTQLSVL.

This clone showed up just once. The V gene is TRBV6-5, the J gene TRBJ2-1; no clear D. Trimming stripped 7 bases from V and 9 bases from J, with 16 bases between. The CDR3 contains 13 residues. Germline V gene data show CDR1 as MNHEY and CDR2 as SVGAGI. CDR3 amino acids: CASTPMRRSEQFF. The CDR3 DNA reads TGTGCCAGCACCCCCATGCGGCGGTCTGAGCAGTTCTTC.

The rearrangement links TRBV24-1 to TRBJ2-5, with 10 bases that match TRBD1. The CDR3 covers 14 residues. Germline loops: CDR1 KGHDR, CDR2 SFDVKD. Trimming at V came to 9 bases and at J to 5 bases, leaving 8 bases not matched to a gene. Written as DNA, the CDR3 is TGTGCCACCGGAGCGACAGGGGGCAGGGAGACCCAGTACTTC. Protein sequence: CATGATGGRETQYF.

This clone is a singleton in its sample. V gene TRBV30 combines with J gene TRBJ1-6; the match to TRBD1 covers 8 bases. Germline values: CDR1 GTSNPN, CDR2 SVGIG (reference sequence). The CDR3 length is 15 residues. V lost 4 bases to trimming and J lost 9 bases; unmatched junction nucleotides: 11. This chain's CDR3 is CAWTGGFTGGSPLHF. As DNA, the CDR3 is TGTGCCTGGACAGGGGGCTTCACCGGGGGTTCACCCCTCCACTTT.